This T cell receptor (beta chain) was sequenced for a study of beta chain features in type 1 diabetes. Turning to the study itself: Regarding age, gender and cell yields, patients proved similar to healthy donors.

A note on this clone: Its antigen remains unknown.

Germline CDR1 is MNHEY and CDR2 is SVGAGI. V was clipped by 6 bases and J by 3 bases, with 12 bases between them. The CDR3 length is 14 residues. Study-wide findings and caveats: All four CD4+ subsets from Type 1 diabetes patients carried moderately but significantly shorter TCRB CDR3s.

Expressed TCRB transcripts were sequenced because the entire RNA isolate underwent reverse transcription. Assay: immunoSEQ multiplex PCR; the TCRdb copy retains only in-frame clones and omits some. The data hold about 930,000 clones, with roughly 16% observed a single time. This sequence joins TRBV6-5 and TRBJ1-5, with a tentative D call TRBD1 (5 bases). This receptor was taken from a woman younger than 30 in good health. Sequencing input: naive CD4+ T cells from blood. The CDR3: CASSQRGVNQPQHF. CDR3 bases: TGTGCCAGCAGCCAAAGGGGCGTCAATCAGCCCCAGCATTTT.